These 27 T cell receptor beta chains originate from one sample sequenced in a study of blood T cells in healthy people across ages. For the second PCR, which ran for 7 to 11 cycles, a sample-barcoded 5' primer and a J-beta primer mix were used. TCRdb recomputed calls from the 5' RACE reads with MiXCR, one row per CDR3 protein. The table has hundreds of thousands of distinct CDR3 sequences, 20% to 30% seen once; the top ten hold 3%. This same sample was also part of a study on T cells of mothers and their children.

Source material: blood. The receptors stem from a boy younger than 18 in good health.

The table lists this clonotype with a few counts. The rearrangement joins TRBV7-3 to TRBJ2-3; D is undetermined. The CDR3 covers 14 residues. The germline V gene encodes CDR1 SGHTA and CDR2 FQGTGA. The V and J ends lost 0 bases and 0 bases respectively, with 4 bases between them. The CDR3 loop reads CASSLTHSTDTQYF. In nucleotides, the CDR3 is TGTGCCAGCAGCTTAACTCATAGCACAGATACGCAGTATTTT. Complete variable domain (other parts from reference TRBV7-3 and TRBJ2-3): GAGVSQTPSNKVTEKGKYVELRCDPISGHTALYWYRQSLGQGPEFLIYFQGTGAADDSGLPNDRFFAVRPEGSVSTLKIQRTERGDSAVYLCASSLTHSTDTQYFGPGTRLTVL.

Only a few counts were recorded for this clonotype. This chain links TRBV28 with TRBJ1-3, with unresolved D. V was trimmed by 5 bases and J by 0 bases, leaving 11 bases between them. The CDR3 is 15 residues long. Germline V gene data show CDR1 as MDHEN and CDR2 as SYDVKM. CDR3 in DNA: TGTGCCAGCAGTCCCCTCGGACCCTCTGGAAACACCATATATTTT. Protein sequence: CASSPLGPSGNTIYF.

This rearrangement joins TRBV20-1 to TRBJ2-7, with D possibly TRBD1 on 5 matching bases. Germline lookup yields CDR1 DFQATT and CDR2 SNEGSKA (reference sequence). The CDR3 totals 14 residues. With 0 bases removed from V and 7 bases from J, the gap between germline ends came to 16 bases. CDR3: CSARDVGQAGEQYF. In DNA, the CDR3 is TGCAGTGCTAGAGATGTGGGGCAAGCTGGAGAGCAGTACTTC.

This clonotype came up a few times. The chain is built from TRBV15 and TRBJ2-7; D not resolved. The V gene's germline CDR1 is LNHNV and CDR2 YYDKDF (reference sequence). V lost 0 bases and J 3 bases, leaving 9 bases between the germline ends. CDR3 size: 14 residues. CDR3 sequence reads: CATSRDQAVYEQYF. The CDR3 DNA sequence: TGTGCCACCAGCAGAGATCAGGCAGTCTACGAGCAGTACTTC.

This clonotype was found many times. The chain employs TRBV20-1 and TRBJ2-7, with 14 bases aligning to TRBD2. The CDR3 runs to 18 residues. Trimming removed 6 bases from V and 3 bases from J; junction bases left unmatched: 16. CDR1 is DFQATT and CDR2 is SNEGSKA in the germline V gene (reference sequence). The CDR3 DNA sequence: TGCAGTGCCACGGGGACTAGCGGGGGCCACCCGCTCCGCTACGAGCAGTACTTC. The encoded protein is CSATGTSGGHPLRYEQYF.

This clonotype was detected a few times. The chain links TRBV2 to TRBJ2-2; D call uncertain. This CDR3 has 15 amino acids. Trimming shortened V by 2 bases and J by 7 bases, and 14 bases separated the two germline ends. Germline V gene data show CDR1 as SNHLY and CDR2 as FYNNEI. The CDR3 here is CASSETLNLLGELFF. The CDR3 coding sequence is TGTGCCAGCAGTGAAACACTGAACCTCCTCGGGGAGCTGTTTTTT.

The rearrangement links TRBV5-1 to TRBJ1-1, with D perhaps matching TRBD1 (5 bases). CDR3 size: 15 residues. From germline, CDR1 is SGHRS and CDR2 YFSETQ. Deletions cut 0 bases from V and 3 bases from J, with 12 bases between. The DNA of the CDR3 is TGCGCCAGCAGCTTGGCCGGGCAGGGAGACACTGAAGCTTTCTTT. It yields the protein CASSLAGQGDTEAFF.

The V and J genes are TRBV7-2 and TRBJ1-1; D is possibly TRBD1 (5 bases). The CDR3 extends over 15 amino acids. The germline V gene has CDR1 SGHTA and CDR2 FQGNSA. Between the trimmed V and J ends, which lost 0 bases and 2 bases, there was a span of 10 bases. The CDR3 reads CASSLAVTANTEAFF. CDR3 sequence (DNA): TGTGCCAGCAGCTTAGCCGTGACAGCTAACACTGAAGCTTTCTTT.

The chain combines TRBV4-2 with TRBJ2-7; D remains unclear. The CDR3 is made up of 11 amino acids. V shed 3 bases and J shed 7 bases, with 7 bases lying between them. Germline V gives CDR1 LGHNA, CDR2 YNFKEQ. The CDR3 nucleotides are TGTGCCAGCAGCCAGCGAGGAGAGCAGTACTTC. Translation gives CASSQRGEQYF.

The CDR3 reads CASSPSLGQETQYF. The CDR3 DNA sequence: TGTGCCAGCTCACCCTCGTTGGGCCAAGAGACCCAGTACTTC. The V call is TRBV18, the J call TRBJ2-5; D is uncertain. The V end lost 3 bases, the J end lost 1 base, and 9 bases lay between the germline ends. The germline CDR1 and CDR2 sequences are KGHSH and LQKENI. The CDR3 sequence is 14 residues long.

The table lists this clonotype with a few counts. V usage is TRBV28 and J usage is TRBJ2-1; TRBD2 matches at 14 bases. Germline CDR1 and CDR2: MDHEN and SYDVKM. V was pared by 10 bases and J by 0 bases, with 8 bases of the junction left unmatched. This CDR3 spans 17 amino acids. The CDR3 here is CATLGLAGENSYNEQFF. The CDR3 bases are TGTGCCACCCTGGGACTAGCGGGGGAGAACTCCTACAATGAGCAGTTCTTC.

This clonotype was seen only a few times. The chain links TRBV5-4 to TRBJ2-5; D is unclear. The assigned J gene may be wrong: the sequence end matches TRBJ2-1 better. Per germline, CDR1 SGHNT and CDR2 YYREEE (reference sequence). CDR3 size: 15 residues. The chain's CDR3 is CASSLDGEFYNEQFF. CDR3 DNA: TGTGCCAGCAGCTTGGACGGCGAATTCTACAATGAGCAGTTCTTC.

The chain recombines TRBV5-1 with TRBJ2-5; 12 bases are shared with TRBD2. Germline trimming cut 4 bases from V and 5 bases from J; bases unmatched to any gene: 3. CDR1 is SGHRS, CDR2 YFSETQ, per germline. This CDR3 comprises 14 residues. The CDR3 protein is CASSVGTSGETQYF. In DNA, the CDR3 is TGCGCCAGCAGCGTTGGGACTAGCGGGGAGACCCAGTACTTC.

The chain couples TRBV4-2 to TRBJ2-5; possibly TRBD1 for D (6 bases). Germline CDR1 and CDR2: LGHNA and YNFKEQ. The CDR3 covers 15 residues. Trimming removed 2 bases at V and 2 bases at J, with 12 bases between. This chain's CDR3 is CASSQPGQTQETQYF. DNA for the CDR3: TGTGCCAGCAGCCAACCGGGACAAACACAAGAGACCCAGTACTTC.

This clonotype occurred a few times. The chain joins TRBV12-3 or TRBV12-4 to TRBJ2-7; either TRBD1 or TRBD2 may fit D (7 bases each). The DNA end favors TRBJ2-1, so the J call may be wrong. This CDR3 contains 15 residues. The CDR3 DNA follows: TGTGCCAGCAGTTTACAGGGGGGGTACTACAATGAGCAGTTCTTC. This translates into CASSLQGGYYNEQFF.

This clonotype was seen only a few times. This chain connects TRBV6-2 or TRBV6-3 to TRBJ2-7; 8 bases are shared with TRBD2. CDR3 length: 16 amino acids. Unmatched junction bases numbered 12, after V lost 8 bases and J lost 0 bases. Germline CDR1 is MNHEY and CDR2 is SVGEGT. CDR3 sequence: CASGSRTGGISYEQYF. CDR3 DNA sequence: TGTGCCAGCGGATCCCGAACGGGGGGGATCTCCTACGAGCAGTACTTC.

This clonotype has a handful of counts. CDR3 DNA sequence: TGTGCCAGCAGCTTAGGGCAGAGCAGTGAAAAACTGTTTTTT. This codes for CASSLGQSSEKLFF. V gene TRBV7-9 combines with J gene TRBJ1-4; D remains unclear. The CDR3 runs to 14 residues. Germline CDR1 SEHNR, CDR2 FQNEAQ (reference sequence). V shed 1 base and J shed 7 bases, with 10 bases lying between them.

V is TRBV6-1 and J is TRBJ1-4; D might be TRBD1 (6 bases). The CDR3 sequence is 15 residues long. Trimming cost V 0 bases and J 6 bases, with 11 bases left between them. Germline V gene lookup returns CDR1 MNHNS and CDR2 SASEGT. The CDR3 reads CASSEARGGDEKLFF. The DNA of the CDR3 is TGTGCCAGCAGTGAAGCTCGGGGGGGCGATGAAAAACTGTTTTTT.

On this clonotype: Its ends do not fully match the called genes, so a read error is possible. The chain joins TRBV12-3 or TRBV12-4 to TRBJ1-6; unclear D gene. The CDR3 spans 13 residues. The CDR3, as DNA: TGTGCCAGCAGTTTAGCCTATCATTCACCCCTCCACTTT. This gives the protein CASSLAYHSPLHF.

The gene calls are TRBV7-2 and TRBJ2-3; 8 nucleotides align to TRBD2. The CDR3 contains 16 residues. CDR1 SGHTA and CDR2 FQGNSA come from the germline V gene. Germline trimming cut 5 bases from V and 2 bases from J; bases unmatched to any gene: 9. In DNA form, the CDR3 reads TGTGCCAGCAGCCAACTATTAGCGGGGATCACAGATACGCAGTATTTT. It translates to CASSQLLAGITDTQYF.

This clonotype was found many times. The chain carries TRBV6-5 and TRBJ2-1; 7 positions agree with TRBD2. V dropped 5 bases and J dropped 0; count of bases not matched to a gene: 1. Germline assignment: CDR1 MNHEY and CDR2 SVGAGI. The CDR3 length is 14 residues. CDR3 loop: CASSPSGSYNEQFF. The CDR3 DNA reads TGTGCCAGCAGTCCTAGCGGCTCCTACAATGAGCAGTTCTTC.

V and J are TRBV29-1 and TRBJ2-5; TRBD1 matches at 8 bases. The J call may be incorrect, as the DNA end agrees better with TRBJ2-7. The CDR3 runs to 13 residues. Germline V CDR1 and CDR2: SQVTM, ANQGSEA. DNA of the CDR3: TGCAGCGTAATTCAGGACAGGGCCTACGAGCAGTACTTC. It codes for CSVIQDRAYEQYF.

The chain is built from TRBV6-5 and TRBJ2-7; D may match TRBD1 or TRBD2 (5 bases each). V lost 0 bases to trimming and J lost 6 bases, with 12 bases between them. In germline, CDR1 is MNHEY, CDR2 SVGAGI. This CDR3 has 14 residues. The DNA for the CDR3 is TGTGCCAGCAGTTACTCGAGGGGCGGAGGCGAGCAGTACTTC. This codes for CASSYSRGGGEQYF.

This chain uses TRBV6-1 with TRBJ1-4; D possibly corresponds to TRBD1 (5 bases). The germline V and J ends were trimmed by 1 base and 5 bases, with 14 bases remaining between them. The CDR3 spans 16 residues. Germline values: CDR1 MNHNS, CDR2 SASEGT. In DNA, the CDR3 is TGTGCCAGCAGTGAAGTAAGGGGACGGGCGAATGAAAAACTGTTTTTT. It encodes CASSEVRGRANEKLFF.

V is TRBV6-2 or TRBV6-3 and J is TRBJ2-1; tentatively, D is TRBD2 (7 bases). The CDR3 has 15 amino acids. With 2 bases removed from V and 6 bases from J, the gap between germline ends came to 14 bases. Germline V gene sequence: CDR1 MNHEY, CDR2 SVGEGT. This chain's CDR3 is CASSYGRGAFNEQFF. CDR3 sequence (DNA): TGTGCCAGCAGTTACGGACGGGGGGCCTTCAATGAGCAGTTCTTC.

The rearrangement uses TRBV12-3 or TRBV12-4 and TRBJ2-4; no clear D gene. The CDR3 loop spans 14 amino acids. V shed 7 bases and J shed 9 bases, with 19 bases lying between them. Written as DNA, the CDR3 is TGTGCCAGCACACCAACGAACCCGGTTAGCATTCAGTACTTC. Translating it yields CASTPTNPVSIQYF.

This clonotype was detected a few times. This chain connects TRBV11-2 to TRBJ2-3; D is unclear. CDR1 is SGHAT and CDR2 is FQNNGV in the germline V gene. The CDR3 loop spans 13 amino acids. V lost 5 bases and J 3 bases, leaving 9 bases between the germline ends. The CDR3 here is CASSPHKTDTQYF. The CDR3 coding sequence is TGTGCCAGCAGCCCTCACAAAACAGATACGCAGTATTTT.